Each of the 18 T cell receptor beta chains below was sequenced from the same sample in a study of blood T cell repertoires in COVID-19. Assay used: immunoSEQ multiplex PCR; TCRdb lists only in-frame clones, some missing. The sample includes around 180,000 clones, under 85% of them seen just once. Sequencing was performed on peripheral blood. These TCRs come from a woman over 75 with acute or convalescent COVID-19.

This clone was recorded a few times. The chain is built from TRBV5-1 and TRBJ2-1; 10 nucleotides line up with TRBD1. CDR3 length: 16 residues. The germline V gene has CDR1 SGHRS and CDR2 YFSETQ. Trimming removed 4 bases from V and 4 bases from J; junction bases left unmatched: 8. The CDR3 DNA reads TGCGCCAGCAGCCATGGGACAGGGGTGCTATACAATGAGCAGTTCTTC. Protein: CASSHGTGVLYNEQFF.

The CDR3 reads CASGAGAGNTIYF. CDR3 coding DNA: TGTGCCAGCGGGGCAGGGGCTGGAAACACCATATATTTT. This chain connects TRBV6-5 to TRBJ1-3; a weak D match, TRBD1 (6 bases). V was cut by 8 bases and J by 2 bases, with 10 bases left in between. CDR1 and CDR2 (germline): MNHEY, SVGAGI. The CDR3 is made up of 13 amino acids.

This chain joins TRBV10-3 and TRBJ1-2, with D tentatively TRBD1 (6 bases). The CDR3 has 12 residues. The germline CDR1 and CDR2 sequences are ENHRY and SYGVKD. The ends were cut back, 6 bases at V and 3 bases at J, with 8 bases in the middle. DNA for the CDR3: TGTGCCATCAGACAGGGCGACTATGGCTACACCTTC. Protein sequence: CAIRQGDYGYTF.

The genes are TRBV6-4 and TRBJ2-3; 12 bases line up with TRBD2. The CDR3 runs to 14 residues. J was trimmed by 3 bases and V by 6 bases; bases with no gene match: 1. Germline V CDR1 and CDR2: MRHNA, SNTAGT. As DNA, the CDR3 is TGTGCCAGCAGCCTAGCGGGAGGGACAGATACGCAGTATTTT. Its translation: CASSLAGGTDTQYF.

This clone has more than one count but fewer than ten. The rearrangement joins TRBV3-1 (or the pseudogene TRBV3-2) to TRBJ1-2, with D tentatively TRBD1 (5 bases). Trimming left V 4 bases short and J 4 bases short, with 13 bases between. CDR3 length: 14 amino acids. CDR1 is LGHDT, CDR2 YNNKEL, per germline (reference sequence). Written as DNA, the CDR3 is TGTGCCAGCAGCCCCGGGGGTTCTGGCTATGGCTACACCTTC. This codes for CASSPGGSGYGYTF.

The V call is TRBV19, the J call TRBJ1-3; D is undetermined. Germline lookup yields CDR1 LNHDA and CDR2 SQIVND (reference sequence). Trimming took 4 bases from V and 0 from J, leaving 10 bases between them. This CDR3 spans 15 amino acids. The CDR3 reads CASSNSGSSGNTIYF. In DNA, the CDR3 is TGTGCCAGTAGTAATTCGGGGTCCTCTGGAAACACCATATATTTT.

V usage is TRBV2 and J usage is TRBJ2-3; perhaps TRBD1 as D (6 bases). CDR1 SNHLY and CDR2 FYNNEI come from the germline V gene. The CDR3 contains 15 residues. The germline V and J ends were trimmed by 8 bases and 2 bases, with 17 bases remaining between them. The CDR3 region has the DNA TGTGCCAGCTCACCTCAGGGGATATACACAGATACGCAGTATTTT. Residues: CASSPQGIYTDTQYF.

The V call is TRBV3-1 (or the pseudogene TRBV3-2), the J call TRBJ1-4; D possibly corresponds to TRBD1 (5 bases). Deletions cut 1 base from V and 4 bases from J, with 7 bases between. The CDR3 spans 14 residues. CDR1 LGHDT and CDR2 YNNKEL come from the germline V gene (reference sequence). This CDR3 reads CASSQGGINEKLFF. The CDR3 DNA follows: TGTGCCAGCAGCCAAGGGGGCATTAATGAAAAACTGTTTTTT.

J is TRBJ2-3 and V is TRBV6-2 or TRBV6-3; 9 bases agree with TRBD2. CDR3 length: 14 amino acids. CDR1 and CDR2 (germline): MNHEY, SVGEGT. V lost 6 bases and J lost 2; bases outside the gene matches: 3. DNA of the CDR3: TGTGCCAGCAGCCGACTAGCGGCCACAGATACGCAGTATTTT. Translated: CASSRLAATDTQYF.

The rearrangement uses TRBV21-1 and TRBJ1-5. TRBV21-1 is a pseudogene. The CDR3 length is 16 residues. This chain's CDR3 is CASSKGGGRCNQPQHF. The CDR3 nucleotides read TGTGCCAGCAGCAAAGGAGGAGGGCGGTGCAATCAGCCCCAGCATTTT.

The chain recombines TRBV25-1 with TRBJ2-5, with 8 positions matching TRBD2. The CDR3 is 15 residues long. The V and J ends lost 5 bases and 5 bases, in that order; junction bases with no gene match: 10. Germline CDR1 reads MGHDK; CDR2 reads SYGVNS. The CDR3 loop reads CASSPAGELWETQYF. In DNA, the CDR3 is TGTGCCAGCAGTCCAGCGGGGGAACTGTGGGAGACCCAGTACTTC.

The V call is TRBV24-1, the J call TRBJ2-5; TRBD2 aligns across 12 bases. The CDR3 covers 13 residues. Germline values: CDR1 KGHDR, CDR2 SFDVKD. The junction had 1 base not matched to a gene; V was cut back by 9 bases and J by 3 bases. CDR3 sequence reads: CATGLAGKETQYF. The CDR3 region has the DNA TGTGCCACCGGACTAGCGGGGAAAGAGACCCAGTACTTC.

This clone was seen more than once but under ten times. The chain links TRBV6-1 to TRBJ1-5; tentative D call: TRBD1 (5 bases). The germline CDR1 and CDR2 sequences are MNHNS and SASEGT. This CDR3 is 15 amino acids long. Trimming removed 2 bases at V and 6 bases at J, with 14 bases between. Here the CDR3 DNA reads TGTGCCAGCAGTGAATGGGGCTACCAAATTCAGCCCCAGCATTTT. This translates into CASSEWGYQIQPQHF.

V usage is TRBV6-5 and J usage is TRBJ2-5, with 7 bases that match TRBD2. CDR1 MNHEY and CDR2 SVGAGI come from the germline V gene. The CDR3 totals 12 residues. After removal of 5 bases from V and 4 bases from J, the junction contained 1 base not matched to a gene. The CDR3: CASSRGVETQYF. The CDR3 DNA sequence: TGTGCCAGCAGTCGGGGGGTAGAGACCCAGTACTTC.

The rearrangement joins TRBV30 to TRBJ1-2, with 10 positions matching TRBD1. The germline V gene has CDR1 GTSNPN and CDR2 SVGIG (reference sequence). The V gene end was trimmed by 1 base and the J gene end by 4 bases; junction bases not matched to a gene: 6. CDR3 length equals 15 residues. This chain's CDR3 is CAWSADRGPLYGYTF. In DNA, the CDR3 is TGTGCCTGGAGTGCAGACAGGGGGCCCCTCTATGGCTACACCTTC.

The chain uses TRBV30 and TRBJ2-3, with 7 bases fitting TRBD1. The CDR3 contains 14 residues. V lost 1 base and J lost 3; bases outside the gene matches: 4. Germline V gives CDR1 GTSNPN, CDR2 SVGIG (reference sequence). DNA for the CDR3: TGTGCCTGGAGTGGACAGGGAAGGACAGATACGCAGTATTTT. Translating it yields CAWSGQGRTDTQYF.

This clone was counted a single time. The chain carries TRBV6-4 and TRBJ2-7; tentative D call: TRBD1 (6 bases). Deletions cut 6 bases from V and 3 bases from J, with 21 bases between. The germline V gene encodes CDR1 MRHNA and CDR2 SNTAGT. This CDR3 is 16 amino acids long. CDR3 DNA sequence: TGTGCCAGCAGAGCGTTACGGACAGCGGCGCTCTACGAGCAGTACTTC. This encodes CASRALRTAALYEQYF.

V gene TRBV14 combines with J gene TRBJ1-3, with a possible D match to TRBD1 (6 bases). V was clipped by 1 base and J by 2 bases, with 6 bases between them. The CDR3 spans 14 residues. Germline V lookup: CDR1 SGHDN, CDR2 FVKESK. CDR3 bases: TGTGCCAGCAGCCAAGGGACAGCTGGAAACACCATATATTTT. Its translation is CASSQGTAGNTIYF.